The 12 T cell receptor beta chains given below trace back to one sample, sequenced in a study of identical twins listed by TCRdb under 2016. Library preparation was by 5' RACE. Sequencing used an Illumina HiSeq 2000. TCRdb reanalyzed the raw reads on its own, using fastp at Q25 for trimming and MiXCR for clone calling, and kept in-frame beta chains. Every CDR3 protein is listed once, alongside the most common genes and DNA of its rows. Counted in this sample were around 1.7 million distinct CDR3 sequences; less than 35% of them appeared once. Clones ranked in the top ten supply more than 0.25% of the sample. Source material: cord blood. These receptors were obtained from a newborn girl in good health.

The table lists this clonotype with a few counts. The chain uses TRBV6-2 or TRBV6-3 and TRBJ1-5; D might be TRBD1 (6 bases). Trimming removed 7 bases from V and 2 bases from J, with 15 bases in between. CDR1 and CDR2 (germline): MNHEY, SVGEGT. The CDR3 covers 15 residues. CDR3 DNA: TGTGCCAGCATCCCGACAGGATTCGGCAATCAGCCCCAGCATTTT. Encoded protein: CASIPTGFGNQPQHF.

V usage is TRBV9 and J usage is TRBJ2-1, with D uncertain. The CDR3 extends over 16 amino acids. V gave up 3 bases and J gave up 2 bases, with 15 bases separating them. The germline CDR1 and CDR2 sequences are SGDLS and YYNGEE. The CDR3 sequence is CASSAPLESPYNEQFF. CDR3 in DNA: TGTGCCAGCAGCGCCCCCCTAGAGAGTCCCTACAATGAGCAGTTCTTC.

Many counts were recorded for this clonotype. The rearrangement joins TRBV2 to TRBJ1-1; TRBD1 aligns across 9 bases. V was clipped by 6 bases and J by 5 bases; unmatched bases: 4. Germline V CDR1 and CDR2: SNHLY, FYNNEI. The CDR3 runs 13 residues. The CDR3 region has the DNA TGTGCCAGCAGCGCGGACAGGGGAACTGAAGCTTTCTTT. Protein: CASSADRGTEAFF.

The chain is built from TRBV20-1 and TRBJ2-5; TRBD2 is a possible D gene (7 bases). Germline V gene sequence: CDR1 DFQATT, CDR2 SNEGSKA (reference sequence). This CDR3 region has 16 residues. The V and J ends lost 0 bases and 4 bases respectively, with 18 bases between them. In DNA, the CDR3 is TGCAGTGCTAGAGATGGACGGGGGGCTTTAGGAGAGACCCAGTACTTC. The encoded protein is CSARDGRGALGETQYF.

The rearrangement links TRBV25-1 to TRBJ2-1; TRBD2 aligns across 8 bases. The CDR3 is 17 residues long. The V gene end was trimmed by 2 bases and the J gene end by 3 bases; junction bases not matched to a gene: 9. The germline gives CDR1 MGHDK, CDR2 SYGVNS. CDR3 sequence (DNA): TGTGCCAGCAGTGAAGGGATCGGACTAGCCTACTACAATGAGCAGTTCTTC. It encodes CASSEGIGLAYYNEQFF.

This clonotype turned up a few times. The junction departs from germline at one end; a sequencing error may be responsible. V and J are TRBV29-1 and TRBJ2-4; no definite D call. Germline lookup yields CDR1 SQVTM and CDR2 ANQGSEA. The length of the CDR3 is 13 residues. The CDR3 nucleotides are TGCCGCGTTGAAAGGGTAGCCAAAAACATTCAGTACTTC. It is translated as CRVERVAKNIQYF.

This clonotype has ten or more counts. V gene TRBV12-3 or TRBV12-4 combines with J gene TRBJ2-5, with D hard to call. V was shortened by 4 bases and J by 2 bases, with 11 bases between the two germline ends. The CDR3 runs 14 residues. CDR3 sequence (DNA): TGTGCCAGCAGTTACCCTTTTGGTCAAGAGACCCAGTACTTC. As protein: CASSYPFGQETQYF.

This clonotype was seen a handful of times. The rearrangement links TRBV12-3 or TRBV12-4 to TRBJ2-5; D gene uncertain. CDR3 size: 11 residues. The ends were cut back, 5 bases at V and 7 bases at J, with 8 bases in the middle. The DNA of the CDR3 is TGTGCCAGCAGTCCCGGATGGACCCAGTACTTC. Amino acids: CASSPGWTQYF.

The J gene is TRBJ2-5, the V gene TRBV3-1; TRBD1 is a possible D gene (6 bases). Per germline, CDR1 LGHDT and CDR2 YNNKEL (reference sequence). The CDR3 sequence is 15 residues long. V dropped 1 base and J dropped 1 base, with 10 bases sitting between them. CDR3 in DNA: TGTGCCAGCAGCCAAGGAATGGGGGCCCAAGAGACCCAGTACTTC. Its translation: CASSQGMGAQETQYF.

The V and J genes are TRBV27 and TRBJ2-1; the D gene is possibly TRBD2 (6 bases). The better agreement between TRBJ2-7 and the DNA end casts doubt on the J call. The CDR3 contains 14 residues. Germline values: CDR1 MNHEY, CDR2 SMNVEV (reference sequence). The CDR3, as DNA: TGTGCCAGCGGTTGGAGAGGAGGGTACAATGAGCAGTACTTC. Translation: CASGWRGGYNEQYF.

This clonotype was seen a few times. CDR3 coding DNA: TGTGCCAGCAGCTTTAAGGGGGCCTCCTCTGGGGCCAACGTCCTGACTTTC. This encodes CASSFKGASSGANVLTF. The rearrangement joins TRBV11-1 to TRBJ2-6; the match to TRBD1 covers 7 bases. CDR3 size: 17 residues. Germline CDR1 SGHAT, CDR2 FQDESV (reference sequence). The trim removed 3 bases at V and 0 bases at J, leaving 5 bases unmatched.

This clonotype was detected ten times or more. The DNA for the CDR3 is TGCAGCGTTGCACTAGCGGGTTACAATGAGCAGTTCTTC. As protein: CSVALAGYNEQFF. J is TRBJ2-1 and V is TRBV29-1; 9 nucleotides line up with TRBD2. The CDR3 has 13 amino acids. Trimming took 4 bases from V and 4 from J; bases not matched to a gene: 2. Germline loops: CDR1 SQVTM, CDR2 ANQGSEA.